This T cell receptor (beta chain) is drawn from a study of blood T cell repertoires in COVID-19. V shed 4 bases, J shed 4 bases, and the junction held 3 bases outside the gene matches. This CDR3 has 15 amino acids. The germline V gene encodes CDR1 MGHRA and CDR2 YSYEKL. Seattle patients were enrolled during active infection and followed longitudinally. Using immunoSEQ multiplex PCR, the repertoire was profiled, and TCRdb retains in-frame clones only, with some absent. This table has some 350,000 clones, roughly 90% appearing once. Input material: peripheral blood. This rearrangement joins TRBV4-1 to TRBJ2-2; TRBD2 matches 10 bases. The TCR sequence derives from a woman younger than 45 with COVID-19, enrolled during active disease. CDR3 coding DNA: TGCGCCAGCAGCCTCGGACTAGCGGTCACCGGGGAGCTGTTTTTT. This sequence encodes CASSLGLAVTGELFF.